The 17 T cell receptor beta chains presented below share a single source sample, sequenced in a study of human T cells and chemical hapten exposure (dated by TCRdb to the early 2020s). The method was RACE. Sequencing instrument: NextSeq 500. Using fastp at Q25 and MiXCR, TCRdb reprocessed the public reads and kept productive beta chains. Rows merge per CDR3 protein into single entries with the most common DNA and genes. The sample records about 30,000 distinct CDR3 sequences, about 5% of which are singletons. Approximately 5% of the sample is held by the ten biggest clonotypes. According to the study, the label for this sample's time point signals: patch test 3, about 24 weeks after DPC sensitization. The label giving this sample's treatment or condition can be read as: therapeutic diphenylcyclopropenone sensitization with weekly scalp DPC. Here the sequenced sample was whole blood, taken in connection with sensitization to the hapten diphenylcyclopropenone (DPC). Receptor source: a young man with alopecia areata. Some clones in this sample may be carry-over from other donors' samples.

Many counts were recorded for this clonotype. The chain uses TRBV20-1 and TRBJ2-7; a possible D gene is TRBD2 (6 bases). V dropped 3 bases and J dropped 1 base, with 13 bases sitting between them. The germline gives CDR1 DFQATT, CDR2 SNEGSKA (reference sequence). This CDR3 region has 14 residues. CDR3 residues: CSARDSGTSYEQYF. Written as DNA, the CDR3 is TGCAGTGCTAGGGATAGCGGAACATCCTACGAGCAGTACTTC.

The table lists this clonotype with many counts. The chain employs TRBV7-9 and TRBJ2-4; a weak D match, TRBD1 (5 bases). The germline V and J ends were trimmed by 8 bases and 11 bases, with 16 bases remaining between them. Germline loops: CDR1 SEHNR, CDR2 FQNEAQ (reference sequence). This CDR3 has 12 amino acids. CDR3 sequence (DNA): TGTGCCAGCTCCCCAGGGTCCTCCCTTCAGTACTTC. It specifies CASSPGSSLQYF.

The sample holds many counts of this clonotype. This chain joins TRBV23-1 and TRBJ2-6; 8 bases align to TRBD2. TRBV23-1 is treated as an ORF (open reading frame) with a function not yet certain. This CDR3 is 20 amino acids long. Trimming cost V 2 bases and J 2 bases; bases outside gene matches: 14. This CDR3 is CASSQPPAGGEPTGANVLTF. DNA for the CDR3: TGCGCCAGCAGTCAACCCCCTGCGGGAGGTGAGCCAACTGGGGCCAACGTCCTGACTTTC.

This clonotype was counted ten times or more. CDR3 in amino acids: CASRSPGGNNEQFF. As DNA, the CDR3 is TGTGCCAGCCGTTCCCCGGGAGGAAACAATGAGCAGTTCTTC. The chain carries TRBV27 and TRBJ2-1, with 7 bases matching TRBD2. The CDR3 has 14 residues. Germline assignment: CDR1 MNHEY and CDR2 SMNVEV (reference sequence). V shed 8 bases, J shed 5 bases, and the junction held 9 bases outside the gene matches.

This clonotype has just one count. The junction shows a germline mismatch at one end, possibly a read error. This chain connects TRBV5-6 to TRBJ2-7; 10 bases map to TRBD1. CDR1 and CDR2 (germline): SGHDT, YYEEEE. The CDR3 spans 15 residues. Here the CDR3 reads CAGSTRTGGADEQYF. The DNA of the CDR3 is TGTGCCGGCAGCACTCGGACAGGGGGGGCCGACGAGCAGTACTTC.

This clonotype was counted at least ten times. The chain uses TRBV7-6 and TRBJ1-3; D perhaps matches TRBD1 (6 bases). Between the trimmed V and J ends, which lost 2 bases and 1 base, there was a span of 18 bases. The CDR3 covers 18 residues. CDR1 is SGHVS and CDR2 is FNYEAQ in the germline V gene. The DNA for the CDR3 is TGTGCCAGCAGCTTACCTCCGGGACACAAGGGGTCTGGAAACACCATATATTTT. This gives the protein CASSLPPGHKGSGNTIYF.

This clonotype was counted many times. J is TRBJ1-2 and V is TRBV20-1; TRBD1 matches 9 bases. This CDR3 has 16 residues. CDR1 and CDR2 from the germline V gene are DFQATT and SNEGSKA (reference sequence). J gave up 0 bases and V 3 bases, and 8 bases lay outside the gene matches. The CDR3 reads CSASSSGQGSNYGYTF. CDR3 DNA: TGCAGTGCTAGCAGCTCGGGACAGGGTTCTAACTATGGCTACACCTTC.

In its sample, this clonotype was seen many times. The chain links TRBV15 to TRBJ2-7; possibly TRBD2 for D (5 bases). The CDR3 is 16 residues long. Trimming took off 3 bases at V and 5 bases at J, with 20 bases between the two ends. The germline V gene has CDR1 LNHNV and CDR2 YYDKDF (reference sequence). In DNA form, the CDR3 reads TGTGCCACCAGCAGTAGGGCGCGGGCGGCCCCGAACGAGCAGTACTTC. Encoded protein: CATSSRARAAPNEQYF.

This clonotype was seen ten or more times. The CDR3 bases are TGTGCCAGCAGTTTCGGGTCCGGGGAGCTGTTTCTGTTTTTT. The encoded protein is CASSFGSGELFLFF. The chain employs TRBV12-3 or TRBV12-4 and TRBJ2-2, with a possible D match to TRBD2 (5 bases). The V end was cut by 3 bases, the J end by 14 bases, with 19 bases between. The CDR3 runs to 14 residues.

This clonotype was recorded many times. This CDR3 is CASSQVQGGPFEQYF. DNA of the CDR3: TGCGCCAGCAGCCAAGTACAGGGAGGGCCTTTCGAACAGTACTTC. The chain combines TRBV4-3 with TRBJ2-7; a possible D gene is TRBD2 (7 bases). Germline V CDR1 and CDR2: LGHNA, YSLEER. CDR3 length equals 15 residues. V gave up 1 base and J gave up 10 bases, with 20 bases separating them.

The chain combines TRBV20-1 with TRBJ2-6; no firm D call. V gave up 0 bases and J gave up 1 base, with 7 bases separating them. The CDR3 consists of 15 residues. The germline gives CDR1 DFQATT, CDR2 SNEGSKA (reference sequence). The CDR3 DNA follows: TGCAGTGCTAGAGATGGCAGTTCTGGGGCCAACGTCCTGACTTTC. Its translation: CSARDGSSGANVLTF.

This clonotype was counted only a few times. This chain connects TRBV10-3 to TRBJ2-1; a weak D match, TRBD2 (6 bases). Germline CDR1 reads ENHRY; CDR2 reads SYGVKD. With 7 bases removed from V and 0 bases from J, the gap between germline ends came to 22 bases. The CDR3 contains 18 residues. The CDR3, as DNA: TGTGCCATCACCACAGATCGACTAGAGAGGGGCTCCTACAATGAGCAGTTCTTC. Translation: CAITTDRLERGSYNEQFF.

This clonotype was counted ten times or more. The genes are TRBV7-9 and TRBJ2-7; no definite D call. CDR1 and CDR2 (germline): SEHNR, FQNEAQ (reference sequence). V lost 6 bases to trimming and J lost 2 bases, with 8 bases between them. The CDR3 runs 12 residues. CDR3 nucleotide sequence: TGTGCCAGCAGTCCGGCCCCCTACGAGCAGTACTTC. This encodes CASSPAPYEQYF.

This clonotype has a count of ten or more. CDR3 bases: TGCAGCGTTGGAAGTACGGCCTATGGCTACACCTTC. Translation: CSVGSTAYGYTF. This chain joins TRBV29-1 and TRBJ1-2, with no clear D. The CDR3 consists of 12 residues. CDR1 is SQVTM and CDR2 is ANQGSEA in the germline V gene. Trimming removed 4 bases from V and 4 bases from J, with 10 bases in between.

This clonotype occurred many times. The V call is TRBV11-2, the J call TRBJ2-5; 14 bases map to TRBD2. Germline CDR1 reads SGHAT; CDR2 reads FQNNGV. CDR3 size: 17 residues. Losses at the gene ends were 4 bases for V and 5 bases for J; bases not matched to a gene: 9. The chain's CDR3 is CASSSDAGLAGVETQYF. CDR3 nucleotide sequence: TGTGCCAGCAGCTCAGACGCGGGACTAGCGGGGGTGGAGACCCAGTACTTC.

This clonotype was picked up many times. The CDR3 loop reads CSAAGDRGQEAEAFF. The CDR3 DNA is TGCAGCGCCGCAGGGGACAGGGGTCAAGAAGCTGAAGCTTTCTTT. The chain couples TRBV29-1 to TRBJ1-1; 10 bases are a match to TRBD1. Germline V lookup: CDR1 SQVTM, CDR2 ANQGSEA. J gave up 6 bases and V 7 bases, and 14 bases lay outside the gene matches. The CDR3 is 15 amino acids.

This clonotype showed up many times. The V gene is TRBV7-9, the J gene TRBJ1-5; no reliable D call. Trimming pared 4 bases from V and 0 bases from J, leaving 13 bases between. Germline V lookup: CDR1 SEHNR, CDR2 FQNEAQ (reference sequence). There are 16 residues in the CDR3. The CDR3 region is CASSSRLGDSNQPQHF. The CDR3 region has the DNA TGTGCCAGCAGCTCCCGACTTGGAGATAGCAATCAGCCCCAGCATTTT. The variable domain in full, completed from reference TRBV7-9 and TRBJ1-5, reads DTGVSQNPRHKITKRGQNVTFRCDPISEHNRLYWYRQTLGQGPEFLTYFQNEAQLEKSRLLSDRFSAERPKGSFSTLEIQRTEQGDSAMYLCASSSRLGDSNQPQHFGDGTRLSIL.